What follows are 22 T cell receptor beta chains derived from one specimen sequenced in a study of cytomegalovirus exposure and HLA in healthy donors. PCR used 60 Vbeta primers and 13 Jbeta primers. Repertoires were generated with immunoSEQ multiplex PCR, while TCRdb's copy carries only in-frame clones and drops some. The sample records roughly 150,000 clones, roughly 84% being singletons. The source material was PBMCs. The receptors originated from a man younger than 45 in good health and CMV-seropositive.

The chain has TRBV10-3 and TRBJ2-1, with 8 positions matching TRBD2. Unmatched junction bases numbered 6, after V lost 5 bases and J lost 0 bases. The CDR3 has 16 residues. Germline loops: CDR1 ENHRY, CDR2 SYGVKD. Written as DNA, the CDR3 is TGTGCCATCAGTCCCGAGAGCGGGAGCTCCTACAATGAGCAGTTCTTC. Amino acids: CAISPESGSSYNEQFF.

This chain uses TRBV4-1 with TRBJ1-5; D is perhaps TRBD1 (6 bases). CDR1 is MGHRA and CDR2 is YSYEKL in the germline V gene. The V end lost 4 bases, the J end lost 3 bases, and 16 bases lay between the germline ends. The CDR3 consists of 16 residues. The CDR3 sequence is CASSLGGGGYNQPQHF. Written as DNA, the CDR3 is TGCGCCAGCAGCCTGGGAGGGGGAGGGTACAATCAGCCCCAGCATTTT.

The CDR3 DNA follows: TGCGCCAGCAGCTTGGAACTTACGAAACCCACAGATACGCAGTATTTT. Amino acid sequence: CASSLELTKPTDTQYF. This rearrangement joins TRBV5-1 to TRBJ2-3; no clear D. There are 16 residues in the CDR3. The ends were cut back, 0 bases at V and 2 bases at J, with 13 bases in the middle. CDR1 is SGHRS, CDR2 YFSETQ, per germline.

The rearrangement uses TRBV7-9 and TRBJ1-3; D is perhaps TRBD1 (5 bases). Germline V gene data show CDR1 as SEHNR and CDR2 as FQNEAQ (reference sequence). This CDR3 has 14 residues. Between the trimmed V and J ends, which lost 1 base and 4 bases, there was a span of 8 bases. The CDR3: CASSLGRGGNTIYF. The CDR3 DNA is TGTGCCAGCAGCTTAGGGCGGGGCGGAAACACCATATATTTT.

The chain uses TRBV5-4 and TRBJ2-5; 9 bases match TRBD2. V dropped 10 bases and J dropped 5; count of bases not matched to a gene: 18. The CDR3 extends over 16 amino acids. Germline assignment: CDR1 SGHNT and CDR2 YYREEE (reference sequence). The CDR3 spells CAGNRGSGRSFETQYF. CDR3 DNA sequence: TGTGCCGGCAACAGGGGAAGCGGGAGGTCTTTTGAGACCCAGTACTTC.

The rearrangement links TRBV5-4 to TRBJ2-7; 11 bases agree with TRBD2. Looked up from germline, CDR1 is SGHNT and CDR2 is YYREEE (reference sequence). This CDR3 is built from 14 residues. The trim removed 4 bases at V and 4 bases at J, leaving 4 bases unmatched. Here the CDR3 reads CASSPGLAEYEQYF. The CDR3 nucleotides are TGTGCCAGCAGCCCGGGACTAGCGGAGTACGAGCAGTACTTC. The full variable domain, completed using reference TRBV5-4 and TRBJ2-7, is ETGVTQSPTHLIKTRGQQVTLRCSSQSGHNTVSWYQQALGQGPQFIFQYYREEENGRGNFPPRFSGLQFPNYSSELNVNALELDDSALYLCASSPGLAEYEQYFGPGTRLTVT.

The V gene is TRBV12-2, the J gene TRBJ2-7; no check of the table's D call, TRBD2, against the DNA was made. TRBV12-2 is a recognized pseudogene. The CDR3 contains 20 residues. The CDR3 spells CASRQHRQGLRAGGTYEQYV. The DNA for the CDR3 is TGTGCAAGTCGCCAACACAGACAGGGGTTAAGAGCGGGAGGAACCTACGAGCAGTACGTC.

The chain employs TRBV19 and TRBJ2-2; 9 bases are shared with TRBD2. Per germline, CDR1 LNHDA and CDR2 SQIVND (reference sequence). Trimming took 4 bases from V and 3 from J; bases not matched to a gene: 12. CDR3 length: 18 residues. The CDR3 is CASSTTLLSGRDTGELFF. Written as DNA, the CDR3 is TGTGCCAGTAGTACGACCTTACTTAGCGGGAGAGACACCGGGGAGCTGTTTTTT.

V gene TRBV5-1 combines with J gene TRBJ2-5; D remains ambiguous. CDR3 length equals 12 residues. V was clipped by 5 bases and J by 0 bases, with 5 bases between them. Germline CDR1 and CDR2: SGHRS and YFSETQ. The CDR3 DNA reads as TGCGCCAGCAGTTCGTACCAAGAGACCCAGTACTTC. Translating it yields CASSSYQETQYF.

This clone was observed a handful of times. The chain has TRBV4-3 and TRBJ1-5; possibly TRBD1 for D (6 bases). From germline, CDR1 is LGHNA and CDR2 YSLEER. This CDR3 is built from 14 residues. The V and J ends lost 5 bases and 5 bases respectively, with 13 bases between them. The CDR3 spells CASSATHRDQPQHF. The CDR3 nucleotides are TGCGCCAGCAGCGCTACTCACAGGGATCAGCCCCAGCATTTT.

The rearrangement links TRBV2 to TRBJ2-2; weak D call: TRBD2 (6 bases). Germline CDR1 and CDR2: SNHLY and FYNNEI. The V gene lost 8 bases and the J gene lost 6 bases, with 10 bases spanning the gap. The CDR3 is made up of 12 amino acids. The CDR3 spells CASGRWSGELFF. The CDR3 coding sequence is TGTGCCAGCGGGAGGTGGTCCGGGGAGCTGTTTTTT.

This clone has only one observation. The V call is TRBV6-1, the J call TRBJ2-7; 10 bases are a match to TRBD1. V lost 3 bases, J lost 6 bases, and 8 bases stayed unmatched. CDR3 size: 15 residues. Germline CDR1 is MNHNS and CDR2 is SASEGT. The DNA of the CDR3 is TGTGCCAGCAGTGATCACGGACAGGGGGTTGGCGAGCAGTACGTC. As protein: CASSDHGQGVGEQYV.

This chain joins TRBV6-1 and TRBJ1-3; TRBD1 matches 7 bases. Germline values: CDR1 MNHNS, CDR2 SASEGT. The CDR3 has 13 residues. Trimming took 7 bases from V and 2 from J; bases not matched to a gene: 2. In DNA form, the CDR3 reads TGTGCCAGCACCGGACAGGCTGGAAACACCATATATTTT. The encoded protein is CASTGQAGNTIYF.

The chain couples TRBV5-4 to TRBJ2-7; 9 bases fit TRBD2. Trimming cost V 5 bases and J 3 bases; bases outside gene matches: 9. This CDR3 is 15 amino acids long. In germline, CDR1 is SGHNT, CDR2 YYREEE (reference sequence). CDR3 bases: TGTGCCAGCAGACCAACATTAGCGGGAGACTACGAGCAGTACTTC. Translating gives CASRPTLAGDYEQYF.

This clone was detected only once. The rearrangement links TRBV18 to TRBJ2-1; possible D gene TRBD1, 7 bases. Germline V gene sequence: CDR1 KGHSH, CDR2 LQKENI. The ends were cut back, 1 base at V and 0 bases at J, with 13 bases in the middle. This CDR3 contains 17 residues. The CDR3 loop is CASSPRGTDRSYNEQFF. DNA of the CDR3: TGTGCCAGCTCACCACGCGGGACAGACCGCTCCTACAATGAGCAGTTCTTC. Full variable domain (outside the CDR3, taken from reference TRBV18 and TRBJ2-1): NAGVMQNPRHLVRRRGQEARLRCSPMKGHSHVYWYRQLPEEGLKFMVYLQKENIIDESGMPKERFSAEFPKEGPSILRIQQVVRGDSAAYFCASSPRGTDRSYNEQFFGPGTRLTVL.

The chain has TRBV9 and TRBJ2-7; TRBD1 aligns across 9 bases. J gave up 6 bases and V 3 bases, and 7 bases lay outside the gene matches. Per germline, CDR1 SGDLS and CDR2 YYNGEE. The CDR3 is 14 amino acids. DNA for the CDR3: TGTGCCAGCAGCGCGACTGGACAGGGGTTCGAGCAGTACTTC. The encoded protein is CASSATGQGFEQYF.

V is TRBV2 and J is TRBJ2-7; no reliable D call. V was cut by 3 bases and J by 6 bases, with 12 bases left in between. The CDR3 consists of 13 residues. CDR1 and CDR2 (germline): SNHLY, FYNNEI. This CDR3 reads CASSEGPRIEQYF. The DNA of the CDR3 is TGTGCCAGCAGTGAGGGCCCTCGGATCGAGCAGTACTTC.

The chain joins TRBV9 to TRBJ1-1, with TRBD1 as a possible D gene (6 bases). V was cut by 1 base and J by 7 bases, with 8 bases left in between. Per the germline V gene, CDR1 is SGDLS and CDR2 is YYNGEE. The CDR3 is made up of 12 amino acids. CDR3 sequence reads: CASSVLDSEAFF. DNA for the CDR3: TGTGCCAGCAGCGTACTGGACAGTGAAGCTTTCTTT.

The gene calls are TRBV5-6 and TRBJ1-1, with a tentative D call TRBD1 (6 bases). This CDR3 comprises 18 residues. Germline CDR1 SGHDT, CDR2 YYEEEE. Trimming stripped 0 bases from V and 0 bases from J, with 18 bases between. DNA for the CDR3: TGTGCCAGCAGCTTGGGCCCAGGGGCGAGAGGAATGAACACTGAAGCTTTCTTT. This translates into CASSLGPGARGMNTEAFF.

The rearrangement uses TRBV7-9 and TRBJ2-1; no clear D gene. Germline lookup yields CDR1 SEHNR and CDR2 FQNEAQ (reference sequence). Trimming removed 3 bases from V and 4 bases from J, with 7 bases in between. The CDR3 runs to 13 residues. The CDR3 here is CASSFSQYNEQFF. The CDR3 DNA reads TGTGCCAGCAGCTTTAGCCAGTACAATGAGCAGTTCTTC.

CDR3 coding DNA: TGTGCCGCCCGTGGGCTCTATGGCTACACCTTC. Residues: CAARGLYGYTF. The V gene is TRBV6-5, the J gene TRBJ1-2; D not resolved. The CDR3 runs 11 residues. V was clipped by 11 bases and J by 4 bases, with 11 bases between them. Germline V gene sequence: CDR1 MNHEY, CDR2 SVGAGI.

DNA for the CDR3: TGTGCCAGCAGCGTGGGGGCTAGCGGAGTAAAAGAGACCCAGTACTTC. Protein product: CASSVGASGVKETQYF. The chain has TRBV9 and TRBJ2-5; D may be TRBD2 (7 bases). V shed 2 bases and J shed 3 bases, with 17 bases lying between them. Germline V gives CDR1 SGDLS, CDR2 YYNGEE. The CDR3 totals 16 residues.